The 13 T cell receptor beta chains below were found in one sample sequenced in a study of T cells after posttransplantation cyclophosphamide. Measured with immunoSEQ multiplex PCR; TCRdb has only the in-frame clones, and not every one. The sample includes some 47,000 clones, about 86% of them seen just once. What was sequenced was PBMCs. Every receptor here comes from a young man with a blood cancer, CMV-positive, and with a related stem cell donor.

The rearrangement joins TRBV28 to TRBJ2-1; TRBD1 agrees at 9 bases. In germline, CDR1 is MDHEN, CDR2 SYDVKM. V gave up 5 bases and J gave up 3 bases; unmatched junction bases: 8. This CDR3 contains 16 residues. The CDR3 reads CASSLYRGLFYNEQFF. CDR3 nucleotides: TGTGCCAGCAGTCTCTACAGGGGGCTCTTCTACAATGAGCAGTTCTTC.

The chain joins TRBV9 to TRBJ1-2, with 8 bases fitting TRBD1. The CDR3 runs 16 residues. The V gene end was trimmed by 2 bases and the J gene end by 7 bases; junction bases not matched to a gene: 13. Germline CDR1 and CDR2: SGDLS and YYNGEE. The CDR3 bases are TGTGCCAGCAGCGTTACCATCCAGGGGGCGGTCGGTGGCTACACCTTC. Translation: CASSVTIQGAVGGYTF.

The chain employs TRBV19 and TRBJ2-3, with D maybe TRBD1 (5 bases). The V gene's germline CDR1 is LNHDA and CDR2 SQIVND (reference sequence). V was shortened by 11 bases and J by 3 bases, with 15 bases between the two germline ends. This CDR3 has 13 residues. DNA for the CDR3: TGTGCCGGGGCCTCAAAGCTTACAGATACGCAGTATTTT. Translating it yields CAGASKLTDTQYF.

This chain connects TRBV7-2 to TRBJ2-7, with 11 positions matching TRBD2. The junction had 3 bases not matched to a gene; V was cut back by 4 bases and J by 4 bases. There are 14 residues in the CDR3. CDR1 SGHTA and CDR2 FQGNSA come from the germline V gene. The CDR3 sequence is CASSSRTSGYEQYF. As DNA, the CDR3 is TGTGCCAGCAGCTCGAGGACTAGCGGGTACGAGCAGTACTTC.

The chain links TRBV10-1 to TRBJ2-3, with 12 bases lining up with TRBD2. The CDR3 extends over 15 amino acids. Per the germline V gene, CDR1 is WNHNN and CDR2 is SYGVQD (reference sequence). The V segment lost 3 bases and the J segment 3 bases; nucleotides outside the gene matches: 1. In DNA, the CDR3 is TGCGCCAGCAGTGAAGGGACTAGCGGGACAGATACGCAGTATTTT. Its translation: CASSEGTSGTDTQYF.

This chain uses TRBV6-5 with TRBJ1-5; tentatively, D is TRBD1 (6 bases). Germline V gene sequence: CDR1 MNHEY, CDR2 SVGAGI. Trimming left V 0 bases short and J 1 base short, with 7 bases between. This CDR3 comprises 15 residues. DNA of the CDR3: TGTGCCAGCAGTTACTCTACAGGGAGCAATCAGCCCCAGCATTTT. This translates into CASSYSTGSNQPQHF.

This clone was detected once. V is TRBV6-1 and J is TRBJ1-5; D is perhaps TRBD1 (6 bases). The CDR3 length is 14 residues. V gave up 2 bases and J gave up 6 bases, with 11 bases separating them. CDR1 and CDR2 (germline): MNHNS, SASEGT. Written as DNA, the CDR3 is TGTGCCAGCAGTGAAAAAACAGGGATTCAGCCCCAGCATTTT. Translation: CASSEKTGIQPQHF.

The rearrangement uses TRBV28 and TRBJ1-2, with 8 bases matching TRBD1. This CDR3 contains 14 residues. With 4 bases clipped from V and 5 bases from J, the junction kept 6 bases outside the gene matches. The germline V gene encodes CDR1 MDHEN and CDR2 SYDVKM. The CDR3 loop is CASSSGTGKYGYTF. DNA of the CDR3: TGTGCCAGCAGTTCCGGGACAGGCAAATATGGCTACACCTTC.

The V and J genes are TRBV18 and TRBJ1-4; 7 bases line up with TRBD1. This CDR3 is 16 amino acids long. Looked up from germline, CDR1 is KGHSH and CDR2 is LQKENI. After removal of 3 bases from V and 4 bases from J, the junction contained 8 bases not matched to a gene. The CDR3 region is CASSPRQGEGNEKLFF. The CDR3 DNA follows: TGTGCCAGCTCACCCCGACAGGGTGAGGGTAATGAAAAACTGTTTTTT. Variable domain in full (rest from reference TRBV18 and TRBJ1-4): NAGVMQNPRHLVRRRGQEARLRCSPMKGHSHVYWYRQLPEEGLKFMVYLQKENIIDESGMPKERFSAEFPKEGPSILRIQQVVRGDSAAYFCASSPRQGEGNEKLFFGSGTQLSVL.

This chain joins TRBV19 and TRBJ2-1, with 7 bases fitting TRBD2. Trimming at V came to 6 bases and at J to 9 bases, leaving 11 bases not matched to a gene. The CDR3 is 14 amino acids. Looked up from germline, CDR1 is LNHDA and CDR2 is SQIVND (reference sequence). The CDR3 sequence is CASRISAGAIEQFF. CDR3 coding DNA: TGTGCCAGTAGAATATCCGCGGGAGCGATTGAGCAGTTCTTC.

The CDR3 DNA follows: TGTGCCAGTATGTGGCAGATAAACACCGGGGAGCTGTTTTTT. Its translation is CASMWQINTGELFF. The chain is built from TRBV19 and TRBJ2-2; D is ambiguous. V was trimmed by 7 bases and J by 2 bases, leaving 11 bases between them. Germline CDR1 reads LNHDA; CDR2 reads SQIVND (reference sequence). The CDR3 is 14 residues long.

This rearrangement joins TRBV6-6 to TRBJ2-1; TRBD1 is a possible D gene (5 bases). The CDR3 totals 11 residues. Trimming removed 2 bases at V and 9 bases at J, with 5 bases between. Germline assignment: CDR1 MNHNY and CDR2 SVGAGI (reference sequence). The CDR3 sequence: CASSYQGEQFF. CDR3 DNA sequence: TGTGCCAGCAGTTACCAGGGTGAGCAGTTCTTC.

The rearrangement joins TRBV19 to TRBJ2-5; TRBD2 is a possible D gene (5 bases). This CDR3 region has 15 residues. Between the trimmed V and J ends, which lost 4 bases and 5 bases, there was a span of 17 bases. Germline V CDR1 and CDR2: LNHDA, SQIVND (reference sequence). CDR3 amino acids: CASSRSEGSRETQYF. The CDR3 DNA follows: TGTGCCAGTAGTAGATCAGAGGGCTCGCGGGAGACCCAGTACTTC.